Below, one T cell receptor beta chain is given with its context. The antigen remains unidentified. This specimen belongs to a study of monozygotic twins with inflammatory bowel disease. Study observations and caveats: The study found lower TCRbeta diversity (inverse Simpson) in IBD patients than in healthy co-twins.

No DNA is given; TCRdb re-called the 5' RACE reads and lists each CDR3 protein once. Its clone listing holds 300,000 to 450,000 distinct CDR3 sequences. Germline CDR1 SGHDT, CDR2 YYEEEE. The CDR3 is 11 residues long. The TCR originated in a human donor with ulcerative colitis or Crohn's disease, or a healthy co-twin of an affected twin (not recorded which). The V gene is TRBV5-6, the J gene TRBJ2-7. The source material was blood. This CDR3 is CASRDGYEQYF.